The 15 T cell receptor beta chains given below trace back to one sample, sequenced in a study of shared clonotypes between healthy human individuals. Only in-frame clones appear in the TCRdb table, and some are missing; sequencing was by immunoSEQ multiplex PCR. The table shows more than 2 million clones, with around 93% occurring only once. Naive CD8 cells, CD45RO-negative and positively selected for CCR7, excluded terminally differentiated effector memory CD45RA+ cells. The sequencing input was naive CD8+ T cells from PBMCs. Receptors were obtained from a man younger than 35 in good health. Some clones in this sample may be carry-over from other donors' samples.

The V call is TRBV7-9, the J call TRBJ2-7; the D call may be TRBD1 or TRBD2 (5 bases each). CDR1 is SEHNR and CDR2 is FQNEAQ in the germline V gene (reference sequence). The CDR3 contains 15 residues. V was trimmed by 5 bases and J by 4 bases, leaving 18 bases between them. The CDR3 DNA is TGTGCCAGCAGCCAGCCAGGCAGGGACCCGTACGAGCAGTACTTC. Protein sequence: CASSQPGRDPYEQYF.

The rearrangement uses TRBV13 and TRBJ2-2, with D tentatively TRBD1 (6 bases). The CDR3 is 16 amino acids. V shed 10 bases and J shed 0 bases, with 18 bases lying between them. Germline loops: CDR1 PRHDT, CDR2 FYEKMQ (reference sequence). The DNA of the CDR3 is TGTGCCACCACAGACAGGAGTAACGCGAACACCGGGGAGCTGTTTTTT. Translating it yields CATTDRSNANTGELFF.

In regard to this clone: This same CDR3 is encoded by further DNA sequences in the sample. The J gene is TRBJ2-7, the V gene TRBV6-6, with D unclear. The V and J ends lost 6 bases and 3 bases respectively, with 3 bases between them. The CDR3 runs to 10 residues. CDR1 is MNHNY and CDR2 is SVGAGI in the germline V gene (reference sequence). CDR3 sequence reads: CASRGYEQYF. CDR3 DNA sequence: TGTGCCAGCAGGGGCTACGAGCAGTACTTC.

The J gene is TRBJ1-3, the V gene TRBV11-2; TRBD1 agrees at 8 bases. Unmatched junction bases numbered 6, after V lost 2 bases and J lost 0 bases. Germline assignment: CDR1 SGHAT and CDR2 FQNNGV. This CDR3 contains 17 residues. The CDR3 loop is CASSLRGQVTSGNTIYF. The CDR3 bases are TGTGCCAGCAGCTTAAGGGGACAGGTCACCTCTGGAAACACCATATATTTT.

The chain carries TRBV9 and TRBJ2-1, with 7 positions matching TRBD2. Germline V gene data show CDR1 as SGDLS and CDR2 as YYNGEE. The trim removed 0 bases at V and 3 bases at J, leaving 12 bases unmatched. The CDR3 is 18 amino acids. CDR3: CASSVVPVASGNYNEQFF. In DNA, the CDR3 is TGTGCCAGCAGCGTAGTCCCAGTGGCTAGCGGAAACTACAATGAGCAGTTCTTC. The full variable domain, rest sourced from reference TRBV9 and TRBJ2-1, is DSGVTQTPKHLITATGQRVTLRCSPRSGDLSVYWYQQSLDQGLQFLIQYYNGEERAKGNILERFSAQQFPDLHSELNLSSLELGDSALYFCASSVVPVASGNYNEQFFGPGTRLTVL.

In DNA, the CDR3 is TGTGCCAGCAGCTTAGCCCCGGACAGCTTCGCGCAGTACTTC. Its translation is CASSLAPDSFAQYF. The chain links TRBV11-3 to TRBJ2-7, with D perhaps matching TRBD1 (6 bases). Germline values: CDR1 SGHNT, CDR2 YENEEA. CDR3 length: 14 residues. The V and J ends lost 1 base and 9 bases respectively, with 16 bases between them.

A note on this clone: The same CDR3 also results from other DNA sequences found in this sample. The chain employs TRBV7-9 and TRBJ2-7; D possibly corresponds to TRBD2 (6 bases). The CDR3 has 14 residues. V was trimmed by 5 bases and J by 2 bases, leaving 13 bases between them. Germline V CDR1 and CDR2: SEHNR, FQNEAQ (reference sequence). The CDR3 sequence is CASSRPGLAYEQYF. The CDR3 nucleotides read TGTGCCAGCAGCCGACCGGGACTCGCCTACGAGCAGTACTTC. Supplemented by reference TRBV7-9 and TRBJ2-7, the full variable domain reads DTGVSQNPRHKITKRGQNVTFRCDPISEHNRLYWYRQTLGQGPEFLTYFQNEAQLEKSRLLSDRFSAERPKGSFSTLEIQRTEQGDSAMYLCASSRPGLAYEQYFGPGTRLTVT.

This chain's CDR3 is CASSQLAGSSSYEQYF. CDR3 bases: TGTGCCAGCAGCCAATTAGCGGGGTCGAGCTCCTACGAGCAGTACTTC. J is TRBJ2-7 and V is TRBV4-2; TRBD2 matches 8 bases. Germline V gives CDR1 LGHNA, CDR2 YNFKEQ. Germline trimming cut 2 bases from V and 0 bases from J; bases unmatched to any gene: 6. This CDR3 has 16 amino acids.

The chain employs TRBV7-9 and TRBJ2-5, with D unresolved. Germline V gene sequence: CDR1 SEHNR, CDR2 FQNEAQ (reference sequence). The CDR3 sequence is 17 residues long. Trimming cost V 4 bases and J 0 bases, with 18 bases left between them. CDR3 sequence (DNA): TGTGCCAGCAGCTCCGCCGGTGGCGGTCCGAACCAAGAGACCCAGTACTTC. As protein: CASSSAGGGPNQETQYF.

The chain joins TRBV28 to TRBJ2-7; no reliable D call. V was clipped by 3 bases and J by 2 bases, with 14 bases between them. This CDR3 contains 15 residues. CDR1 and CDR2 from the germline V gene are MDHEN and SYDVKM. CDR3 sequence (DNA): TGTGCCAGCAGTTTCGGGTGGGAACTCACCTACGAGCAGTACTTC. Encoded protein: CASSFGWELTYEQYF.

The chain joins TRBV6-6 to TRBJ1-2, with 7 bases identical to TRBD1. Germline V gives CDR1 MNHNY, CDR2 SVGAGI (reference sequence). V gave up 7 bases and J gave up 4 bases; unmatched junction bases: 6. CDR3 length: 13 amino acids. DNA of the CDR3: TGTGCCAGCACCCACAGGGGTGGCTATGGCTACACCTTC. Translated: CASTHRGGYGYTF.

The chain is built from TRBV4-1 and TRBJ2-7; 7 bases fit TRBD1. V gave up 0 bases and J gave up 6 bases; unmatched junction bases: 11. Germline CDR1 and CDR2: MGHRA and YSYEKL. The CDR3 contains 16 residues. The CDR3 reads CASSQDSTDRAREQYF. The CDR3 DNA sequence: TGCGCCAGCAGCCAAGATAGTACCGACAGGGCTCGCGAGCAGTACTTC.

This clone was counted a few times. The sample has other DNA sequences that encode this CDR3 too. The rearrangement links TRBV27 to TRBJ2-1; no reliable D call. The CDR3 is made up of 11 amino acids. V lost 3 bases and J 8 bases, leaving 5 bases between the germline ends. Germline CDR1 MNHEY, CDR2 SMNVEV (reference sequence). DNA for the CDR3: TGTGCCAGCAGTTTTAGTGATGAGCAGTTCTTC. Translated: CASSFSDEQFF.

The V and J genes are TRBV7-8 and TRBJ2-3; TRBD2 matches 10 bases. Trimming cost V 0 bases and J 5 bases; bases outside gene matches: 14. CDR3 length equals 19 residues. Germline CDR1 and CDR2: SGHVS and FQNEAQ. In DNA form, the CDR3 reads TGTGCCAGCAGCTTAGCCACGGGGCCGAGAAGGACTAGCGGAGATACGCAGTATTTT. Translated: CASSLATGPRRTSGDTQYF.

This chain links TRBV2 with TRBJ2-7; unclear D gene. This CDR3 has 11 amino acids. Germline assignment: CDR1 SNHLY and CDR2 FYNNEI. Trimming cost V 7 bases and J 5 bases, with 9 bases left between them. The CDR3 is CASTLGNEQYF. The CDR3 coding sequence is TGTGCCAGCACCCTTGGGAACGAGCAGTACTTC.